The clone carrying this T cell receptor (beta chain) appeared a few times. The sample comes from a study of blood T cells in healthy people across ages. With a J-beta primer mix and a sample-barcoded 5' primer, a second PCR ran roughly 7 to 11 cycles. TCRdb passed the 5' RACE reads through MiXCR, listing each CDR3 protein once. The sample has more than 700,000 distinct CDR3 sequences, around 50% seen once. Germline loops: CDR1 KGHSH, CDR2 LQKENI. Trimming pared 2 bases from V and 5 bases from J, leaving 15 bases between. There are 15 residues in the CDR3. This TCR was sampled from a man at least 80 years old in good health. This sequence joins TRBV18 and TRBJ2-5; D not resolved. Sequencing was performed on blood. The CDR3 here is CASSPATPLRETQYF. The CDR3 DNA follows: TGTGCCAGCTCACCAGCGACCCCCTTACGGGAGACCCAGTACTTC.